These T cell receptor beta chains were read from a single sample in a study of blood T cell repertoires in COVID-19. Here immunoSEQ multiplex PCR was the method, and the copy in TCRdb shows in-frame clones only, minus some. The table lists 250,000 to 350,000 clones, 65% to 85% of them singletons. What was sequenced was peripheral blood. The receptor source for this set is a person between 65 and 80 years old with COVID-19, enrolled during active disease. Each CDR3 is given with its conserved first and last residue. Fields, in order: J gene, D gene, V gene, clone size, CDR3 DNA, CDR3 protein. The D gene is left open where the match is weak. The size field is filled for only some rows; it gives once, few, many or a size class.

>TRBJ2-6|-|TRBV5-1|-
TGCGCCAGCAGCTTAGGGACAGGGGCCAACGTCCTGACTTTC
CASSLGTGANVLTF
>TRBJ1-5|-|TRBV5-6|-
TGTGCCAGCAGCTTACAGGGAGATCAGCCCCAGCATTTT
CASSLQGDQPQHF
>TRBJ2-5|TRBD1|TRBV5-6|once
TGTGCCAGCAGCTTGGTTACGGGCGACAGGGTCCAAGAGACCCAGTACTTC
CASSLVTGDRVQETQYF
>TRBJ2-2|-|TRBV7-9|-
TGTGCCAGCAGCCCCCCAACAGGGATCGGGGAGCTGTTTTTT
CASSPPTGIGELFF
>TRBJ1-5|-|TRBV18|-
TGTGCCAGCTCACCATCTAGGGCAGGGCAGTCGCCCCAGCATTTT
CASSPSRAGQSPQHF
>TRBJ1-5|TRBD1|TRBV4-1|-
TGCGCCAGCAGCCAGGGGACAGCCAATCAGCCCCAGCATTTT
CASSQGTANQPQHF
>TRBJ2-3|-|TRBV19|-
TGTGCCAGTAGTATAGACCCACTCGGGACAGATACGCAGTATTTT
CASSIDPLGTDTQYF
>TRBJ1-3|-|TRBV6-5|-
TGTGCCAGCGGGCAGCTCTCTGGAAACACCATATATTTT
CASGQLSGNTIYF
>TRBJ2-1|-|TRBV6-2/TRBV6-3|-
TGTGCCAGCAGTGGGAGGAGCTCCTACAATGAGCAGTTCTTC
CASSGRSSYNEQFF
>TRBJ2-7|TRBD2|TRBV28|-
TGTGCCAGCAGAACTAGCGGTTACTACGAGCAGTACTTC
CASRTSGYYEQYF
>TRBJ1-2|TRBD1|TRBV5-4|-
TGTGCCAGCAGCCAGACAGGGCAATCCTATGGCTACACCTTC
CASSQTGQSYGYTF
>TRBJ2-3|-|TRBV19|-
TGTGCCAGTAGTATAGGTACGCTAAACACAGATACGCAGTATTTT
CASSIGTLNTDTQYF
>TRBJ1-4|TRBD1|TRBV27|once
TGTGCCAGCAGTCCGGGACAGGATACTAATGAAAAACTGTTTTTT
CASSPGQDTNEKLFF
>TRBJ1-1|TRBD1|TRBV7-9|-
TGTGCCAGCAGCTTACAGGGGGCGGTTACTGAAGCTTTCTTT
CASSLQGAVTEAFF
>TRBJ2-1|-|TRBV5-4|-
TGTGCCAGCAGCTCGGCGGGGTGGGGGACGGGTTCCAGCAACAATGAGCAGTTCTTC
CASSSAGWGTGSSNNEQFF
>TRBJ1-5|-|TRBV6-5|-
TGTGCCAGCAGTACCGGACAGCACAATCAGCCCCAGCATTTT
CASSTGQHNQPQHF
>TRBJ2-7|-|TRBV7-2|-
TGTGCCAGCAGCCTTCGGGACTCACCAGCCTACGAGCAGTACTTC
CASSLRDSPAYEQYF
>TRBJ1-6|TRBD1|TRBV5-8|-
TGTGCCAGCAGCTTGGGCAGGGGGACACCCCTCCACTTT
CASSLGRGTPLHF
>TRBJ1-5|-|TRBV5-1|-
TGCGCCAGCAGCTTGGTTGGGGCCTACAATCAGCCCCAGCATTTT
CASSLVGAYNQPQHF
>TRBJ1-2|-|TRBV27|-
TGTGCCAGCAGACAAGGCGGAGAGTATAGAGATGGCTACACCTTC
CASRQGGEYRDGYTF
>TRBJ2-7|TRBD1|TRBV7-9|-
TGTGCCAGCAGCTTCTCGGACAGGGGGCCGAACGAGCAGTACTTC
CASSFSDRGPNEQYF
>TRBJ1-4|-|TRBV14|-
TGTGCCAGCAGCCAACGGGGAAACGAAAAACTGTTTTTT
CASSQRGNEKLFF
>TRBJ1-6|-|TRBV2|-
TGTGCCAGCGGGGGGGTTGGTTCACCCCTCCACTTT
CASGGVGSPLHF
>TRBJ2-7|-|TRBV3-1/TRBV3-2|many
TGTGCCAGCAGCCCGAGCACAGGGGCTAGCGTTAAGCAGTACTTC
CASSPSTGASVKQYF
>TRBJ1-5|-|TRBV6-1|-
TGTGCCAGCAGTGAGCGGGGACAGCCCCAGCATTTT
CASSERGQPQHF
>TRBJ2-1|TRBD2|TRBV5-1|-
TGCGCCAGCAGCCCGGGACTAGCGAACAATGAGCAGTTCTTC
CASSPGLANNEQFF
>TRBJ2-7|-|TRBV7-2|once
TGTGCCAGCAGCTTCCAGGGGTTTTCTTCCTACGAGCAGTACTTC
CASSFQGFSSYEQYF
>TRBJ1-1|-|TRBV2|many
TGTGCCAGCAGAGGGAGGGTTTTCACTGAAGCTTTCTTT
CASRGRVFTEAFF
>TRBJ1-1|-|TRBV9|-
TGTGCCAGCAGCCCCGCGGGTCAGAGGACTGAAGCTTTCTTT
CASSPAGQRTEAFF
>TRBJ1-6|-|TRBV19|-
TGTGCCAGTAGTGAGACAGCCAATTCACCCCTCCACTTT
CASSETANSPLHF
>TRBJ1-1|-|TRBV6-2/TRBV6-3|many
TGTGCCAGCAGTTACCCGGCCCACCTGGGGCCGGCGAACACTGAAGCTTTCTTT
CASSYPAHLGPANTEAFF
>TRBJ2-5|-|TRBV7-3|-
TGTGCCAGCAATCAAAGGGGTGGAACCCAGTACTTC
CASNQRGGTQYF
>TRBJ1-1|TRBD1|TRBV7-3|-
TGTGCCACTAAGGGACCGACAGGGGTAGCTTTCTTT
CATKGPTGVAFF
>TRBJ2-6|-|TRBV27|-
TGTGCCAGCAGTCAAACTGGGGCCAACGTCCTGACTTTC
CASSQTGANVLTF
>TRBJ1-1|TRBD1|TRBV5-1|few
TGCGCCAGCAGCTTGGGAGGGGGCGGGCTTGAAGCTTTCTTT
CASSLGGGGLEAFF
>TRBJ2-2|TRBD1|TRBV19|-
TGTGCCAGTAGCGCGCGAACGGGACAGGGGCACGGGGAGCTGTTTTTT
CASSARTGQGHGELFF
>TRBJ1-2|-|TRBV7-9|-
TGTGCCAGCAGCCTATCGTCGGGGGGCGCCTCGGTTGGCTACACCTTC
CASSLSSGGASVGYTF
>TRBJ2-5|-|TRBV3-1/TRBV3-2|-
TGTGCCAGCAGCCAACCCCCACCTGGGGGCGGGGGAAGGACGGGAGAGACCCAGTACTTC
CASSQPPPGGGGRTGETQYF
>TRBJ2-1|-|TRBV7-8|once
TGTGCCAGCAGCACTACGGGACTCCTAAATGAGCAGTTCTTC
CASSTTGLLNEQFF
>TRBJ1-5|TRBD1|TRBV30|-
TGTGCCTGGGCCGCAGGGGGCAGTCAGCCCCAGCATTTT
CAWAAGGSQPQHF
>TRBJ1-5|-|TRBV11-2|-
TGTGCCAGCAGCTTAGATCTCGGGGTCGCTCAGCCCCAGCATTTT
CASSLDLGVAQPQHF
>TRBJ1-6|-|TRBV5-1|-
TGCGCCAGCAGCTTGGTTTCACAGGGTAATTCACCCCTCCACTTT
CASSLVSQGNSPLHF
>TRBJ2-4|-|TRBV15|-
TGTGCCACCAGCAGAGAGGGAGCGGCCAAAAACATTCAGTACTTC
CATSREGAAKNIQYF
>TRBJ2-1|TRBD2|TRBV4-2|-
TGTGCCAGCAGCCAATATACTAGCGGGAGCTCTTACAATGAGCAGTTCTTC
CASSQYTSGSSYNEQFF